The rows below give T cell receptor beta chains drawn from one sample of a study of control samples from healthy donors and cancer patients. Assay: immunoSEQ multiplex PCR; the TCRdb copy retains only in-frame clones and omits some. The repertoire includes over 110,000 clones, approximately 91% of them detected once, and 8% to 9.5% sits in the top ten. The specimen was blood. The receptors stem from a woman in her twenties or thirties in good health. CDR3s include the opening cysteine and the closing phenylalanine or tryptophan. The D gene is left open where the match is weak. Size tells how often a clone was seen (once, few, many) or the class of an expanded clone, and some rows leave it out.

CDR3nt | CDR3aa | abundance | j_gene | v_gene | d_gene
TGTGCCAGCAGCTTAGCCGGCGGGGGGAAGTTTTTTGAGCAGTTCTTC | CASSLAGGGKFFEQFF | NA | TRBJ2-1 | TRBV7-2 | TRBD2
TGTGCCACCAGCAGAGATGGGAGTAACGATGAAAAACTGTTTTTT | CATSRDGSNDEKLFF | NA | TRBJ1-4 | TRBV15 | NA
TGTGCCAGCAGCCGTACCGGCCCCCAAGAGACCCAGTACTTC | CASSRTGPQETQYF | NA | TRBJ2-5 | TRBV6-5 | NA
TGTGCCAGAACCAGCACCATATATTTT | CARTSTIYF | NA | TRBJ1-3 | TRBV5-3 | NA
TGTGCTAGCAGCTCGGGACAGGGGGCGGCAGATACGCAGTATTTT | CASSSGQGAADTQYF | NA | TRBJ2-3 | TRBV7-7 | TRBD1
TGTGCCAGTAGTGGCCCTAGCGGGAGATACTCCGGGGAGCTGTTTTTT | CASSGPSGRYSGELFF | NA | TRBJ2-2 | TRBV19 | TRBD2
TGTGCCAGCAGTTTAAAGGGGACTAGCAGTGGACACGTCTACGAGCAGTACTTC | CASSLKGTSSGHVYEQYF | NA | TRBJ2-7 | TRBV27 | TRBD2
TGCGCCAGCAGCTTGGCCACGAGGATGGACACGGAGACCCAGTACTTC | CASSLATRMDTETQYF | NA | TRBJ2-5 | TRBV5-1 | NA
TGCGCCAGCAGCTTCGGCGACAGGGGCGGCAATCAGCCCCAGCATTTT | CASSFGDRGGNQPQHF | NA | TRBJ1-5 | TRBV5-1 | TRBD1
TGCAGCGTTGATGAGGCGGGAACCAAATACAATGAGCAGTTCTTC | CSVDEAGTKYNEQFF | NA | TRBJ2-1 | TRBV29-1 | NA
TGTGCCAGCAGCCCCCCCAGTGGGGCCTACGAGCAGTACTTC | CASSPPSGAYEQYF | NA | TRBJ2-7 | TRBV11-2 | NA
TGTGCCAGTACAGGGGTTTTGGGTCAGCCCCAGCATTTT | CASTGVLGQPQHF | NA | TRBJ1-5 | TRBV2 | TRBD1
TGTGCCAGCAGCAATAGCGGGAGAGGCACCGGGGAGCTGTTTTTT | CASSNSGRGTGELFF | NA | TRBJ2-2 | TRBV6-6 | TRBD2
TGTGCCAGCAGTTTATATCCCCGGGGGGCGGGTGAAAAACTGTTTTTT | CASSLYPRGAGEKLFF | once | TRBJ1-4 | TRBV27 | NA
TGTGCCAGCTGCTGGGGGAACAATGAGCAGTTCTTC | CASCWGNNEQFF | NA | TRBJ2-1 | TRBV7-9 | NA
TGTGCCAGCAGTTCCTTAGGGGGGGGCGGCTACACCTTC | CASSSLGGGGYTF | NA | TRBJ1-2 | TRBV25-1 | NA
TGTGCCAGCAGCCGACTAGCGGGAGGGCCGTCTGAAGATACGCAGTATTTT | CASSRLAGGPSEDTQYF | NA | TRBJ2-3 | TRBV3-1/TRBV3-2 | TRBD2
TGTGCCATCAGTGAGGACACGAGCTCCTACGAGCAGTACTTC | CAISEDTSSYEQYF | once | TRBJ2-7 | TRBV10-3 | NA
TGTGCCAGCAGCGAGCGGACCTTGAGCACAGATACGCAGTATTTT | CASSERTLSTDTQYF | NA | TRBJ2-3 | TRBV9 | NA
TGTGCCAGCAGCTTAGAGGGGACTAAAAACAATGAGCAGTTCTTC | CASSLEGTKNNEQFF | NA | TRBJ2-1 | TRBV7-2 | TRBD2
TGTGCCAGCTACGACAGGGTGTGGCAGAACACCGGGGAGCTGTTTTTT | CASYDRVWQNTGELFF | NA | TRBJ2-2 | TRBV19 | TRBD1
TGTGCCAGCAGTTACTCTCGACAGGGCCTGGAAAAACTGTTTTTT | CASSYSRQGLEKLFF | NA | TRBJ1-4 | TRBV6-5 | TRBD1
TGTGCCAGCAGTTACTCGAGAGGGGAAACAGATACGCAGTATTTT | CASSYSRGETDTQYF | NA | TRBJ2-3 | TRBV6-6 | NA
TGTGCCACCAGTGGGGCGGGAGTTGCAGATACGCAGTATTTT | CATSGAGVADTQYF | once | TRBJ2-3 | TRBV24-1 | TRBD2
TGTGCCAGCAGCTTAGGTGGCAGGACTGCAACTAATGAAAAACTGTTTTTT | CASSLGGRTATNEKLFF | NA | TRBJ1-4 | TRBV7-9 | NA
TGCGCCAGCAGCAGTGGGACTAGCTTGGCCTACGAGCAGTACTTC | CASSSGTSLAYEQYF | NA | TRBJ2-7 | TRBV5-1 | TRBD2
TGTGCCAGCAGTGAAGCCGAGGAGGGCAGACGGGCTGAAGCTTTCTTT | CASSEAEEGRRAEAFF | NA | TRBJ1-1 | TRBV6-1 | NA
TGTGCCTGGAGTGTACTAATAGGGGATACGCAGTATTTT | CAWSVLIGDTQYF | once | TRBJ2-3 | TRBV30 | NA
TGTGCCAGCAGTTACTCTAGAACTGCGAGGACTGAAGCTTTCTTT | CASSYSRTARTEAFF | NA | TRBJ1-1 | TRBV6-5 | NA
TGCGCCAGCAGCAGGGACAGGGGGGCGGGCGAGCAGTACTTC | CASSRDRGAGEQYF | once | TRBJ2-7 | TRBV5-1 | TRBD1
TGTGCCAGTAGTATATCCCCGGCGGATACGCAGTATTTT | CASSISPADTQYF | NA | TRBJ2-3 | TRBV19 | NA
TGCAGCGGCTGGACAGGGGCCACTGAAGCTTTCTTT | CSGWTGATEAFF | NA | TRBJ1-1 | TRBV29-1 | TRBD1
TGTGCCAGAAGCTTGACTAGGCTCATTCAGTACTTC | CARSLTRLIQYF | NA | TRBJ2-4 | TRBV5-3 | NA
TGTGCCAGCAGCCACGCTGGGACTCCAACGGGGAATGAGCAGTTCTTC | CASSHAGTPTGNEQFF | NA | TRBJ2-1 | TRBV7-8 | NA
TGTGCCAGCAGCTCTAGGGGGGAGACCCAGTACTTC | CASSSRGETQYF | NA | TRBJ2-5 | TRBV7-9 | NA
TGTGCCTGGAGTGTAACCCGGGATACGCAGTATTTT | CAWSVTRDTQYF | NA | TRBJ2-3 | TRBV30 | NA